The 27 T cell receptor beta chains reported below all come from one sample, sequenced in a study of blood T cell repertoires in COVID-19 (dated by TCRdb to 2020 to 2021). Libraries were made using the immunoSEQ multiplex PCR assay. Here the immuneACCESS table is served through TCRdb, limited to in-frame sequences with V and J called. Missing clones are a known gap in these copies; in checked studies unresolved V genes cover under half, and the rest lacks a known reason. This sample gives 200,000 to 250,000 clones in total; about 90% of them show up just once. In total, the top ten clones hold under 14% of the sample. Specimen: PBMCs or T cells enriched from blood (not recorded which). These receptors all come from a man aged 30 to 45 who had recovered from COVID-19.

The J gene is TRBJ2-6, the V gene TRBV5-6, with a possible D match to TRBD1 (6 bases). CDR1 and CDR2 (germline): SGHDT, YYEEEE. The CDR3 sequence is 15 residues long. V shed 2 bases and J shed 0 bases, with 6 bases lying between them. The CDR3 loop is CASSLQGSGANVLTF. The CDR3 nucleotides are TGTGCCAGCAGCTTACAGGGCTCTGGGGCCAACGTCCTGACTTTC.

The chain's CDR3 is CASSSLGRGNEKLFF. CDR3 DNA: TGTGCCAGCAGCTCCCTCGGACGGGGTAATGAAAAACTGTTTTTT. The J gene is TRBJ1-4, the V gene TRBV11-2; D remains ambiguous. CDR1 and CDR2 (germline): SGHAT, FQNNGV. Trimming shortened V by 4 bases and J by 4 bases, and 13 bases separated the two germline ends. CDR3 length: 15 residues. Combining the CDR3 with reference TRBV11-2 and TRBJ1-4 gives the whole variable domain EAGVAQSPRYKIIEKRQSVAFWCNPISGHATLYWYQQILGQGPKLLIQFQNNGVVDDSQLPKDRFSAERLKGVDSTLKIQPAKLEDSAVYLCASSSLGRGNEKLFFGSGTQLSVL.

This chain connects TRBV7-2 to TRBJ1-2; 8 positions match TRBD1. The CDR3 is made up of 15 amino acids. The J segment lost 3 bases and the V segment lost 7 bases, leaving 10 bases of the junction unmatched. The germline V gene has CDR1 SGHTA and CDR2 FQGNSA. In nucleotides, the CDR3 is TGTGCCAGCACCGAAGACAGGGGAGGAGACTATGGCTACACCTTC. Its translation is CASTEDRGGDYGYTF.

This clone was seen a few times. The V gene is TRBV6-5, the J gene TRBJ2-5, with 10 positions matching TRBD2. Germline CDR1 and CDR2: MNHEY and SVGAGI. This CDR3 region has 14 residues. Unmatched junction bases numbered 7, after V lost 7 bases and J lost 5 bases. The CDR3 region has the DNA TGTGCCAGCAAAGCGGGGGGGCCCGGGGAGACCCAGTACTTC. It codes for CASKAGGPGETQYF.

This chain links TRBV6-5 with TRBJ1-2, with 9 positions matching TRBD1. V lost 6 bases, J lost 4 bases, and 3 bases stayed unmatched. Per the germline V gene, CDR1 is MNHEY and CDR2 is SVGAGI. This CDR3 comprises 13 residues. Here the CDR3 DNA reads TGTGCCAGCAGCAAGGGACAGGGCTATGGCTACACCTTC. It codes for CASSKGQGYGYTF.

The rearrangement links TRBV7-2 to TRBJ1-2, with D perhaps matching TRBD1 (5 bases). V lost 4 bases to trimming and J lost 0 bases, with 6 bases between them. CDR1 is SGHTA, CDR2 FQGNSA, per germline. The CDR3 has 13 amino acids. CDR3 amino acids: CASSSTANYGYTF. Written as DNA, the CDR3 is TGTGCCAGCAGCTCGACAGCTAACTATGGCTACACCTTC.

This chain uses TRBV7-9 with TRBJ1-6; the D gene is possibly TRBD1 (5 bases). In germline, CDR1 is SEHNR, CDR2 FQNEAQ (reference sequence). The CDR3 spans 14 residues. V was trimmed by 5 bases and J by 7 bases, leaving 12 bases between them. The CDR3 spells CASSQRGGNSPLHF. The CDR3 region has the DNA TGTGCCAGCAGCCAACGGGGGGGAAATTCACCCCTCCACTTT.

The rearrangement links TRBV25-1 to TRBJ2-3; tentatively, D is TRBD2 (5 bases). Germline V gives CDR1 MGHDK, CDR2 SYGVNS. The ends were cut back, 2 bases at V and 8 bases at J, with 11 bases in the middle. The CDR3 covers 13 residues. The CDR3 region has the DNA TGTGCCAGCAGTGAAGACGGACTGGGTACGCAGTATTTT. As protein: CASSEDGLGTQYF.

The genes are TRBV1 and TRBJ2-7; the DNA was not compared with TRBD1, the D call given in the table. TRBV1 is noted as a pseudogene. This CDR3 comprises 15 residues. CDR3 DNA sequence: TGCACCAGCAGCGACAAGAGCAGAAAAATCTACGAGCAGTACTTC. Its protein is CTSSDKSRKIYEQYF.

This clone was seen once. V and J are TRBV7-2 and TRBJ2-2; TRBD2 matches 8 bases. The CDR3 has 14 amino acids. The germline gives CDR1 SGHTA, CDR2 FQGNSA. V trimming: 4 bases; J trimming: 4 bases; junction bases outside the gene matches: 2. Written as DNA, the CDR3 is TGTGCCAGCAGCTGGCTAGCGGGCACCGGGGAGCTGTTTTTT. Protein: CASSWLAGTGELFF.

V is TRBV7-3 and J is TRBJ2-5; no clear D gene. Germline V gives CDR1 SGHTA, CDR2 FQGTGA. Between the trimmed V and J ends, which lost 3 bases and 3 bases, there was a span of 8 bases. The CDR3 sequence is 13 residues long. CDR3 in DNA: TGTGCCAGCAGCTTTACAGCTGAAGAGACCCAGTACTTC. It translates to CASSFTAEETQYF. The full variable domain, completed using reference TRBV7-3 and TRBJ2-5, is GAGVSQTPSNKVTEKGKYVELRCDPISGHTALYWYRQSLGQGPEFLIYFQGTGAADDSGLPNDRFFAVRPEGSVSTLKIQRTERGDSAVYLCASSFTAEETQYFGPGTRLLVL.

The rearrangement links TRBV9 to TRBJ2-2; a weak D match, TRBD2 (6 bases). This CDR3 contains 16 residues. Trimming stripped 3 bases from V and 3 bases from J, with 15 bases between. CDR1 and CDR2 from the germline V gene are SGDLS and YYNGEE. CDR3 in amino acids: CASSAGGSGYTGELFF. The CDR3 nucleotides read TGTGCCAGCAGCGCCGGGGGAAGCGGCTACACCGGGGAGCTGTTTTTT. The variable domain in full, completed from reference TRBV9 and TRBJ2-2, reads DSGVTQTPKHLITATGQRVTLRCSPRSGDLSVYWYQQSLDQGLQFLIQYYNGEERAKGNILERFSAQQFPDLHSELNLSSLELGDSALYFCASSAGGSGYTGELFFGEGSRLTVL.

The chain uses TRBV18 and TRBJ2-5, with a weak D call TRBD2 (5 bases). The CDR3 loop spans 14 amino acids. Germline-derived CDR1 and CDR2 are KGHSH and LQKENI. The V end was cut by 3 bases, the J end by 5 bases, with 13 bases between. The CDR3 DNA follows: TGTGCCAGCTCACCCCCAGGCCCGGGGGAGACCCAGTACTTC. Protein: CASSPPGPGETQYF.

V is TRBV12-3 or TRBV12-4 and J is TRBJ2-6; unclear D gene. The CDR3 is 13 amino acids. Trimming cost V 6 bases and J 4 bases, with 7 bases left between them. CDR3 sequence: CASSSAGANVLTF. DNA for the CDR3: TGTGCCAGCAGCTCAGCGGGGGCCAACGTCCTGACTTTC.

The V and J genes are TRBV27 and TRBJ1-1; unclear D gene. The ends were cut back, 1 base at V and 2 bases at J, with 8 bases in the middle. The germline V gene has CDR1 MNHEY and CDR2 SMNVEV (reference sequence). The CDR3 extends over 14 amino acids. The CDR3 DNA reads TGTGCCAGCAGTTTATTGGGGAGAAACACTGAAGCTTTCTTT. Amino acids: CASSLLGRNTEAFF.

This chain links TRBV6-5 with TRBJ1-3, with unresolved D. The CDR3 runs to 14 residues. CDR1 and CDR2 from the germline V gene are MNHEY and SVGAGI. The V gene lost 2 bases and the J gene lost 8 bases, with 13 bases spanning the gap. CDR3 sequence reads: CASSYRELEYTIYF. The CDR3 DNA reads TGTGCCAGCAGTTACCGAGAGTTAGAATACACCATATATTTT.

CDR3 nucleotide sequence: TGTGCCAGCAGCTTAGGCCTAGCGGGAGGTGTGCAGTATTTT. It is translated as CASSLGLAGGVQYF. The V call is TRBV11-2, the J call TRBJ2-3, with 11 bases fitting TRBD2. CDR1 and CDR2 from the germline V gene are SGHAT and FQNNGV. This CDR3 region has 14 residues. The junction had 5 bases not matched to a gene; V was cut back by 1 base and J by 11 bases.

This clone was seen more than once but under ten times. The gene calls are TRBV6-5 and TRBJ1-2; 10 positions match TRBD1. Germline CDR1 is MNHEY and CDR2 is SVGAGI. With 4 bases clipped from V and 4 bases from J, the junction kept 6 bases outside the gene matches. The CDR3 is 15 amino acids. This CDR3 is CASSSPGQGIYGYTF. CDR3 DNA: TGTGCCAGCAGTTCGCCGGGACAGGGGATCTATGGCTACACCTTC.

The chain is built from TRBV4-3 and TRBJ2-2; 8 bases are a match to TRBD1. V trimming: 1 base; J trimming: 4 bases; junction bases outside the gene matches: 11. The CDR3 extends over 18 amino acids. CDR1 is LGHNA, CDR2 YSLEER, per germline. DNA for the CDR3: TGCGCCAGCAGCCAAGCTCTACAAGGACAGGGTCGCACCGGGGAGCTGTTTTTT. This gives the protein CASSQALQGQGRTGELFF.

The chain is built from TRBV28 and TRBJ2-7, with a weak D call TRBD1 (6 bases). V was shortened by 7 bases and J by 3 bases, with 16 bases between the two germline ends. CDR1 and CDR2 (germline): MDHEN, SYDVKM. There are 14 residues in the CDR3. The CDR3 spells CASTPGGQRYEQYF. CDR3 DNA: TGTGCCAGCACCCCCGGCGGACAGCGCTACGAGCAGTACTTC.

The CDR3, as DNA: TGTGCCAGCAGCCCTAGCGGGGGGGGGCAGGAGACCCAGTACTTC. As protein: CASSPSGGGQETQYF. The genes are TRBV21-1 and TRBJ2-5; the D segment call TRBD2 is taken from the table without a DNA check. TRBV21-1 is marked as a pseudogene. There are 15 residues in the CDR3.

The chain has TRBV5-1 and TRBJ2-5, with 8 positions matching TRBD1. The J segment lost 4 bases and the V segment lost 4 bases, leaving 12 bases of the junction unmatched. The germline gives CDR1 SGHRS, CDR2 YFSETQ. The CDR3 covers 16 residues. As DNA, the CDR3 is TGCGCCAGCAGCCGTGCCTTCAACAGGGGGGTAGAGACCCAGTACTTC. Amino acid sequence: CASSRAFNRGVETQYF.

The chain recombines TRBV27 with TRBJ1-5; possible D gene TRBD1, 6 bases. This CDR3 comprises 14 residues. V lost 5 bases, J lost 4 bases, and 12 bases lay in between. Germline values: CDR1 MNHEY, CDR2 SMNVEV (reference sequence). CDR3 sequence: CASSRLQGNQPQHF. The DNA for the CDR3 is TGTGCCAGCAGTCGATTACAGGGTAATCAGCCCCAGCATTTT.

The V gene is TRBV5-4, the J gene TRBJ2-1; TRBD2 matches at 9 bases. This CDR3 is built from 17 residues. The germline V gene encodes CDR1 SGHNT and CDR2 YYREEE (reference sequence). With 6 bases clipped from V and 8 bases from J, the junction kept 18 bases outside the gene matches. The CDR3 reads CASIHIKSGGSWYEQFF. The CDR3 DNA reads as TGTGCCAGCATCCACATCAAAAGCGGGGGGTCATGGTATGAGCAGTTCTTC.

CDR3 bases: TGTGCCAGCAGCCAAGGGGGGCTCAATGAGCAGTTCTTC. Protein: CASSQGGLNEQFF. The chain combines TRBV3-1 (or the pseudogene TRBV3-2) with TRBJ2-1, with D possibly matching TRBD1 (6 bases). This CDR3 has 13 amino acids. CDR1 is LGHDT, CDR2 YNNKEL, per germline (reference sequence). The V and J ends lost 1 base and 6 bases respectively, with 7 bases between them.

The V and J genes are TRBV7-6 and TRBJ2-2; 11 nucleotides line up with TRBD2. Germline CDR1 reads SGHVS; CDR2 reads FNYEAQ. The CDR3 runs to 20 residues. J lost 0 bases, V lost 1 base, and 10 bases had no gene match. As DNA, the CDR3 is TGTGCCAGCAGCTTAGGACCTCTAGCGGGGGGATTAACGAACACCGGGGAGCTGTTTTTT. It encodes CASSLGPLAGGLTNTGELFF.

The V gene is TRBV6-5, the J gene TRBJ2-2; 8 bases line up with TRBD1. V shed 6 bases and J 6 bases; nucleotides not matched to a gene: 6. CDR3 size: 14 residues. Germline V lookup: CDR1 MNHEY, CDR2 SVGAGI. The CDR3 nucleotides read TGTGCCAGCAGGACGACAGGGGCGTCCGGGGAGCTGTTTTTT. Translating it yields CASRTTGASGELFF.